This record covers a single T cell receptor beta chain. Antigen: not known. This sample stems from a study of CD8+ T cells in alopecia areata. RNA, once extracted, was reverse transcribed into cDNA for use as the sequencing template. Generated by immunoSEQ multiplex PCR, the TCRdb table keeps only in-frame clones and is missing some. This table has around 200,000 clones, 58% appearing once. CDR1 SQVTM and CDR2 ANQGSEA come from the germline V gene. J was trimmed by 3 bases and V by 4 bases; bases with no gene match: 8. There are 14 residues in the CDR3. General study findings and limits: The presence of one nonresponder keeps the tie between baseline CD8+ expansion and response uncertain.

Regarding treatment: oral pan-JAK inhibitor, 5-10 mg twice daily. Alopecia areata patients provided lesional scalp punch biopsies and peripheral blood. The material sequenced was CD8+ T cells sorted from blood, taken at week 24, from a patient treated with tofacitinib. This rearrangement joins TRBV29-1 to TRBJ1-2, with 7 bases matching TRBD1. The TCR was taken from a human donor with alopecia areata. CDR3 bases: TGCAGCGTTGCACCCGGGACAGACCACTATGGCTACACCTTC. Its protein is CSVAPGTDHYGYTF.